The 6 T cell receptor beta chains presented below share a single source sample, sequenced in a study of blood T cell repertoires in COVID-19. TCRdb's table, derived via immunoSEQ multiplex PCR, lists solely in-frame clones and lacks some. Of 100,000 or so clones in the sample, roughly 87% are singletons; the top ten hold around 7.2%. The sequencing sample was made of peripheral blood. The source of these receptors is a man younger than 45 in a cohort sampled during active COVID-19.

This clone was observed a single time. J is TRBJ2-3 and V is TRBV6-5; D gene uncertain. With 8 bases removed from V and 6 bases from J, the gap between germline ends came to 6 bases. Germline V CDR1 and CDR2: MNHEY, SVGAGI. The CDR3 length is 10 residues. The CDR3 region has the DNA TGTGCCAGCGGGCTGGATACGCAGTATTTT. Translated: CASGLDTQYF.

The V call is TRBV10-3, the J call TRBJ1-1, with 9 bases lining up with TRBD1. CDR3 length: 16 amino acids. Germline-derived CDR1 and CDR2 are ENHRY and SYGVKD. With 3 bases clipped from V and 5 bases from J, the junction kept 10 bases outside the gene matches. The DNA for the CDR3 is TGTGCCATCAGTGACCCCGGGACAGGGCGGAGAACTGAAGCTTTCTTT. Translation: CAISDPGTGRRTEAFF.

This clone appeared once. The chain employs TRBV5-1 and TRBJ1-3, with D perhaps TRBD1 (5 bases). This CDR3 region has 15 residues. CDR1 and CDR2 (germline): SGHRS, YFSETQ. V lost 0 bases and J lost 3, with 10 bases in between. The CDR3 protein is CASSLGAGIGNTIYF. The CDR3 DNA is TGCGCCAGCAGCTTGGGGGCAGGGATTGGAAACACCATATATTTT.

J is TRBJ2-1 and V is TRBV7-9; 8 nucleotides match TRBD2. This CDR3 comprises 14 residues. The V and J ends lost 2 bases and 4 bases, in that order; junction bases with no gene match: 1. From germline, CDR1 is SEHNR and CDR2 FQNEAQ (reference sequence). The chain's CDR3 is CASSLRGGYNEQFF. CDR3 DNA sequence: TGTGCCAGCAGCTTACGGGGGGGATACAATGAGCAGTTCTTC. The full variable domain, its missing parts supplied by reference TRBV7-9 and TRBJ2-1, is DTGVSQNPRHKITKRGQNVTFRCDPISEHNRLYWYRQTLGQGPEFLTYFQNEAQLEKSRLLSDRFSAERPKGSFSTLEIQRTEQGDSAMYLCASSLRGGYNEQFFGPGTRLTVL.

The chain employs TRBV19 and TRBJ1-1; TRBD1 might be the D (6 bases). CDR3 length: 15 amino acids. The germline CDR1 and CDR2 sequences are LNHDA and SQIVND (reference sequence). The V gene lost 5 bases and the J gene lost 4 bases, with 17 bases spanning the gap. CDR3 loop: CASSGGGAPTTEAFF. The CDR3 nucleotides read TGTGCCAGTAGTGGAGGGGGGGCGCCCACCACTGAAGCTTTCTTT. The full variable domain, its missing parts supplied by reference TRBV19 and TRBJ1-1, is DGGITQSPKYLFRKEGQNVTLSCEQNLNHDAMYWYRQDPGQGLRLIYYSQIVNDFQKGDIAEGYSVSREKKESFPLTVTSAQKNPTAFYLCASSGGGAPTTEAFFGQGTRLTVV.

In DNA form, the CDR3 reads TGCAGTGCTAGTCCGGGACAGGGGAATTCACCCCTCCACTTT. Translation: CSASPGQGNSPLHF. The chain recombines TRBV20-1 with TRBJ1-6; TRBD1 aligns across 10 bases. V lost 3 bases and J lost 7; bases outside the gene matches: 3. Looked up from germline, CDR1 is DFQATT and CDR2 is SNEGSKA (reference sequence). The CDR3 loop spans 14 amino acids.